This TCR beta chain derives from a study of cytomegalovirus exposure and HLA in healthy donors. Study observations and caveats: An analysis done earlier found most TCR beta V segments productive about 90% or about 30% of the time. The study found most TCR sequences rare, yet found some public TCRs in many donors.

About this clone itself: Its antigen is unidentified.

The study ran its PCR with 60 Vbeta and 13 Jbeta primers. The repertoire was sequenced with immunoSEQ multiplex PCR; TCRdb's copy has only in-frame clones and lacks some. Of about 180,000 clones listed, less than 80% are singletons. The CDR3 loop spans 13 amino acids. Germline V gives CDR1 SGDLS, CDR2 YYNGEE. With 1 base removed from V and 1 base from J, the gap between germline ends came to 5 bases. V is TRBV9 and J is TRBJ1-1; D gene uncertain. The receptor was derived from a middle-aged woman in good health and CMV-seronegative. Sequencing input: PBMCs. The chain's CDR3 is CASSVLENTEAFF. The CDR3 nucleotides read TGTGCCAGCAGCGTACTAGAGAACACTGAAGCTTTCTTT.